The 17 T cell receptor beta chains listed next were all sequenced from one sample in a study of chemoradiotherapy in HPV16-positive cancers. TCRdb keeps only in-frame clones here, not all; method: immunoSEQ multiplex PCR. Of 20,000 to 25,000 clones listed, 70% to 90% were seen once; the top ten hold approximately 6.2%. Sequenced material: blood, taken from a patient who underwent chemoradiotherapy. The receptors derive from a human donor with HPV-associated anogenital cancer.

In its sample, this clone was seen once. The genes are TRBV2 and TRBJ2-1; maybe TRBD1 (5 bases). The CDR3 runs 15 residues. V was pared by 1 base and J by 2 bases, with 9 bases between. CDR1 and CDR2 (germline): SNHLY, FYNNEI. CDR3 bases: TGTGCCAGCAGTGAAGGGCACAGGACCTACAATGAGCAGTTCTTC. As protein: CASSEGHRTYNEQFF.

The V gene is TRBV30, the J gene TRBJ1-4; TRBD1 is a possible D gene (6 bases). The CDR3 totals 16 residues. With 1 base removed from V and 5 bases from J, the gap between germline ends came to 17 bases. Per the germline V gene, CDR1 is GTSNPN and CDR2 is SVGIG (reference sequence). This CDR3 reads CAWSADNGTPNEKLFF. The CDR3 DNA follows: TGTGCCTGGAGTGCAGATAACGGGACACCGAATGAAAAACTGTTTTTT.

CDR3 region: CASSFGGGKGDGQPQHF. The DNA of the CDR3 is TGTGCCAGCAGCTTTGGTGGGGGAAAGGGGGATGGTCAGCCCCAGCATTTT. This chain uses TRBV7-9 with TRBJ1-5, with D tentatively TRBD1 (6 bases). The CDR3 contains 17 residues. V lost 3 bases, J lost 6 bases, and 21 bases lay in between. Per the germline V gene, CDR1 is SEHNR and CDR2 is FQNEAQ (reference sequence).

CDR3 coding DNA: TGTGCCAGTAGTAGGGACTATAATTCACCCCTCCACTTT. This codes for CASSRDYNSPLHF. The chain recombines TRBV19 with TRBJ1-6, with D hard to call. V lost 4 bases to trimming and J lost 3 bases, with 4 bases between them. Germline CDR1 reads LNHDA; CDR2 reads SQIVND (reference sequence). The length of the CDR3 is 13 residues.

The chain uses TRBV5-1 and TRBJ1-5, with TRBD1 matching over 8 bases. CDR3 length: 15 amino acids. Germline V gene lookup returns CDR1 SGHRS and CDR2 YFSETQ. Trimming took 2 bases from V and 0 from J; bases not matched to a gene: 1. The CDR3 coding sequence is TGCGCCAGCAGCTTACAGGGGGGTAGCAATCAGCCCCAGCATTTT. Its translation: CASSLQGGSNQPQHF.

The V and J genes are TRBV6-5 and TRBJ2-1; a possible D gene is TRBD2 (6 bases). Trimming removed 8 bases from V and 0 bases from J, with 14 bases in between. The germline gives CDR1 MNHEY, CDR2 SVGAGI. This CDR3 region has 15 residues. The CDR3 spells CASRASGVSYNEQFF. The CDR3 DNA follows: TGTGCCAGCCGAGCCTCGGGAGTCTCCTACAATGAGCAGTTCTTC.

The chain combines TRBV18 with TRBJ2-3; TRBD1 agrees at 9 bases. This CDR3 comprises 19 residues. Looked up from germline, CDR1 is KGHSH and CDR2 is LQKENI. V lost 1 base, J lost 1 base, and 12 bases stayed unmatched. Here the CDR3 reads CASSPHRGAGTGRTDTQYF. The CDR3, as DNA: TGTGCCAGCTCACCACACCGGGGGGCAGGGACAGGGCGCACAGATACGCAGTATTTT. The full variable domain, completed using reference TRBV18 and TRBJ2-3, is NAGVMQNPRHLVRRRGQEARLRCSPMKGHSHVYWYRQLPEEGLKFMVYLQKENIIDESGMPKERFSAEFPKEGPSILRIQQVVRGDSAAYFCASSPHRGAGTGRTDTQYFGPGTRLTVL.

The chain is built from TRBV7-9 and TRBJ1-1; TRBD1 might be the D (6 bases). Between the trimmed V and J ends, which lost 5 bases and 5 bases, there was a span of 12 bases. In germline, CDR1 is SEHNR, CDR2 FQNEAQ (reference sequence). CDR3 length: 13 amino acids. CDR3 nucleotides: TGTGCCAGCAGCCAAGGGGGGGGGACTGAAGCTTTCTTT. It codes for CASSQGGGTEAFF. The full variable domain, its missing parts supplied by reference TRBV7-9 and TRBJ1-1, is DTGVSQNPRHKITKRGQNVTFRCDPISEHNRLYWYRQTLGQGPEFLTYFQNEAQLEKSRLLSDRFSAERPKGSFSTLEIQRTEQGDSAMYLCASSQGGGTEAFFGQGTRLTVV.

The genes are TRBV18 and TRBJ2-2, with 7 bases aligning to TRBD1. V dropped 3 bases and J dropped 0; count of bases not matched to a gene: 1. Per the germline V gene, CDR1 is KGHSH and CDR2 is LQKENI. There are 15 residues in the CDR3. CDR3 sequence (DNA): TGTGCCAGCTCACCCGGGACAGCGAACACCGGGGAGCTGTTTTTT. Amino acid sequence: CASSPGTANTGELFF. The entire variable domain, with the rest obtained from reference TRBV18 and TRBJ2-2, is as follows: NAGVMQNPRHLVRRRGQEARLRCSPMKGHSHVYWYRQLPEEGLKFMVYLQKENIIDESGMPKERFSAEFPKEGPSILRIQQVVRGDSAAYFCASSPGTANTGELFFGEGSRLTVL.

This chain connects TRBV13 to TRBJ2-2, with 10 bases lining up with TRBD2. Germline-derived CDR1 and CDR2 are PRHDT and FYEKMQ (reference sequence). Trimming cost V 5 bases and J 3 bases; bases outside gene matches: 6. The CDR3 totals 16 residues. The CDR3 DNA reads as TGTGCCAGCAGCCTCCAGCGGGGGGGCCACACCGGGGAGCTGTTTTTT. It codes for CASSLQRGGHTGELFF. Full variable domain (outside the CDR3, taken from reference TRBV13 and TRBJ2-2): AAGVIQSPRHLIKEKRETATLKCYPIPRHDTVYWYQQGPGQDPQFLISFYEKMQSDKGSIPDRFSAQQFSDYHSELNMSSLELGDSALYFCASSLQRGGHTGELFFGEGSRLTVL.

The chain is built from TRBV7-2 and TRBJ1-4, with a possible D match to TRBD1 (6 bases). The CDR3 totals 15 residues. Germline V gives CDR1 SGHTA, CDR2 FQGNSA. The ends were cut back, 0 bases at V and 5 bases at J, with 10 bases in the middle. CDR3: CASSLARGLNEKLFF. The CDR3 DNA reads TGTGCCAGCAGCTTAGCCCGGGGGCTGAATGAAAAACTGTTTTTT.

The rearrangement joins TRBV7-8 to TRBJ2-1; no reliable D call. CDR3 length equals 13 residues. Germline-derived CDR1 and CDR2 are SGHVS and FQNEAQ. With 5 bases removed from V and 9 bases from J, the gap between germline ends came to 14 bases. The CDR3 region has the DNA TGTGCCAGCAGCCAGGATCAAGGGTCTGAGCAGTTCTTC. It is translated as CASSQDQGSEQFF.

This CDR3 is CASRRREQTYEQYV. For the CDR3, the DNA is TGTGCCAGCAGGCGGCGGGAGCAGACCTACGAGCAGTACGTC. The chain joins TRBV6-1 to TRBJ2-7; the match to TRBD2 covers 7 bases. Germline V gene lookup returns CDR1 MNHNS and CDR2 SASEGT. Unmatched junction bases numbered 7, after V lost 6 bases and J lost 2 bases. The CDR3 is 14 amino acids.

V usage is TRBV30 and J usage is TRBJ1-5, with D hard to call. The CDR3 loop spans 14 amino acids. V dropped 0 bases and J dropped 3 bases, with 9 bases sitting between them. CDR1 is GTSNPN, CDR2 SVGIG, per germline (reference sequence). Written as DNA, the CDR3 is TGTGCCTGGAGTGTGAGTGGGAACAATCAGCCCCAGCATTTT. Its protein product is CAWSVSGNNQPQHF.

The V and J genes are TRBV4-1 and TRBJ2-7, with D tentatively TRBD2 (6 bases). V was shortened by 0 bases and J by 2 bases, with 23 bases between the two germline ends. The CDR3 runs 19 residues. Germline CDR1 and CDR2: MGHRA and YSYEKL. In DNA, the CDR3 is TGCGCCAGCAGCCAAGACCGCCTAGGAGGAGCGGGCGCCACCTACGAGCAGTACTTC. Residues: CASSQDRLGGAGATYEQYF.

This chain links TRBV4-2 with TRBJ1-1; D gene ambiguous. CDR1 and CDR2 (germline): LGHNA, YNFKEQ. The CDR3 totals 16 residues. V was shortened by 0 bases and J by 1 base, with 12 bases between the two germline ends. DNA of the CDR3: TGTGCCAGCAGCCAAGATCCAAACCAGGAGAACACTGAAGCTTTCTTT. Translation gives CASSQDPNQENTEAFF.

The chain joins TRBV7-6 to TRBJ1-4; the match to TRBD1 covers 10 bases. J lost 8 bases, V lost 5 bases, and 5 bases had no gene match. The germline CDR1 and CDR2 sequences are SGHVS and FNYEAQ. The CDR3 consists of 14 residues. The CDR3 DNA follows: TGTGCCAGCAGCGTAGACAGGGGGCGAGAAAAACTGTTTTTT. The encoded protein is CASSVDRGREKLFF.